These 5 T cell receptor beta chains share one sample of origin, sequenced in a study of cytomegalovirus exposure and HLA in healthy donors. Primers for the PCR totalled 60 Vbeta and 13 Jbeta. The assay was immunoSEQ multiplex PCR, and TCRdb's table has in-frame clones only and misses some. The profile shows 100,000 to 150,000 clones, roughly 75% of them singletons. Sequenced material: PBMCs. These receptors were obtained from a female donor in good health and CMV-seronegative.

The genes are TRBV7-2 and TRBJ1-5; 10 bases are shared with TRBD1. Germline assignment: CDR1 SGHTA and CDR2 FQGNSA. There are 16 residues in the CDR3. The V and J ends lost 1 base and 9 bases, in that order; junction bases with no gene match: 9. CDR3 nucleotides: TGTGCCAGCAGCTTAGGGCAACGACAGGGGGCTGGGCCCCAGCATTTT. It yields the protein CASSLGQRQGAGPQHF.

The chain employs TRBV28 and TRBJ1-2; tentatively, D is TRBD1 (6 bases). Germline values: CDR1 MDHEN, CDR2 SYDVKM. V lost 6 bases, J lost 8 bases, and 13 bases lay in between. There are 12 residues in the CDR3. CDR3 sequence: CASRVGGRGYTF. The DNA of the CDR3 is TGTGCCAGCAGAGTGGGGGGGCGGGGCTACACCTTC.

This CDR3 reads CATSGGYEQYF. The CDR3, as DNA: TGTGCCACCAGCGGGGGGTACGAGCAGTACTTC. The chain employs TRBV15 and TRBJ2-7; possible D gene TRBD2, 6 bases. V lost 5 bases, J lost 4 bases, and 6 bases lay in between. The CDR3 has 11 amino acids. The germline CDR1 and CDR2 sequences are LNHNV and YYDKDF (reference sequence).

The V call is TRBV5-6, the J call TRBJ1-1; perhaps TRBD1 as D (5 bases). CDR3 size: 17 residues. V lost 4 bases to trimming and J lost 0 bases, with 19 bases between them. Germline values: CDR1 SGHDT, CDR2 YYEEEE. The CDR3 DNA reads TGTGCCAGCAGCCCGGGTGGCAGGGCGACAATGAACACTGAAGCTTTCTTT. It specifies CASSPGGRATMNTEAFF.

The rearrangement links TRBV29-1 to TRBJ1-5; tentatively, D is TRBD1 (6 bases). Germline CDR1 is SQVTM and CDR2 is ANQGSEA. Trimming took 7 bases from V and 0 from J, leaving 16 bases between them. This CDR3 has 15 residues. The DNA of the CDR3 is TGCAGCGGAAATACAGGGAGACGTAGCAATCAGCCCCAGCATTTT. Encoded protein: CSGNTGRRSNQPQHF.